This entry lists 6 T cell receptor beta chains sequenced from one sample in a study of cytomegalovirus exposure and HLA in healthy donors. With 60 Vbeta and 13 Jbeta primers, the PCR was carried out. Generated by immunoSEQ multiplex PCR, the TCRdb table keeps only in-frame clones and is missing some. The data contain 150,000 or so clones, roughly 83% of them seen just once; the ten biggest clones take up 0.35% to 0.4%. The sequenced material came from PBMCs. The receptors were gathered from a boy aged 2 to 10 in good health and CMV-seronegative.

In this sample, this clone turned up once. The rearrangement links TRBV25-1 to TRBJ1-1; no firm D call. With 2 bases removed from V and 5 bases from J, the gap between germline ends came to 9 bases. CDR1 is MGHDK and CDR2 is SYGVNS in the germline V gene. This CDR3 has 13 residues. The CDR3 region is CASSEVGETEAFF. In DNA, the CDR3 is TGTGCCAGCAGTGAAGTCGGGGAAACTGAAGCTTTCTTT.

The chain carries TRBV6-5 and TRBJ2-7; D not certain. The V end lost 4 bases, the J end lost 0 bases, and 10 bases lay between the germline ends. Per germline, CDR1 MNHEY and CDR2 SVGAGI. The CDR3 loop spans 14 amino acids. Here the CDR3 DNA reads TGTGCCAGCAGTTTCCGGCGGTTCTCCTACGAGCAGTACTTC. Its protein product is CASSFRRFSYEQYF.

This rearrangement joins TRBV6-6 to TRBJ1-2; no firm D call. V lost 4 bases to trimming and J lost 5 bases, with 11 bases between them. Germline CDR1 is MNHNY and CDR2 is SVGAGI (reference sequence). The CDR3 is made up of 13 amino acids. CDR3 loop: CASSSSGSYGYTF. The CDR3 DNA is TGTGCCAGCAGTTCGTCCGGGTCATATGGCTACACCTTC.

This rearrangement joins TRBV21-1 to TRBJ2-7; TRBD1, the table's D call, lacks a check against the DNA. TRBV21-1 is recorded as a pseudogene. The CDR3 contains 15 residues. CDR3 sequence reads: CASSNAGGIEDEQYF. The DNA of the CDR3 is TGTGCCAGCAGCAACGCAGGGGGCATCGAAGACGAGCAGTACTTC.

This chain connects TRBV15 to TRBJ1-5, with no clear D. V was cut by 2 bases and J by 7 bases, with 6 bases left in between. Germline assignment: CDR1 LNHNV and CDR2 YYDKDF (reference sequence). This CDR3 is 12 amino acids long. In DNA form, the CDR3 reads TGTGCCACCAGCAGACTGTTACAGCCCCAGCATTTT. The encoded protein is CATSRLLQPQHF. Complete variable domain (other parts from reference TRBV15 and TRBJ1-5): DAMVIQNPRYQVTQFGKPVTLSCSQTLNHNVMYWYQQKSSQAPKLLFHYYDKDFNNEADTPDNFQSRRPNTSFCFLDIRSPGLGDTAMYLCATSRLLQPQHFGDGTRLSIL.

V and J are TRBV11-2 and TRBJ2-5; D is possibly TRBD2 (6 bases). Trimming took off 0 bases at V and 11 bases at J, with 13 bases between the two ends. CDR1 and CDR2 (germline): SGHAT, FQNNGV. There are 13 residues in the CDR3. The CDR3 is CASSLESFREQYF. The CDR3 DNA follows: TGTGCCAGCAGCTTAGAATCCTTTCGGGAGCAGTACTTC.